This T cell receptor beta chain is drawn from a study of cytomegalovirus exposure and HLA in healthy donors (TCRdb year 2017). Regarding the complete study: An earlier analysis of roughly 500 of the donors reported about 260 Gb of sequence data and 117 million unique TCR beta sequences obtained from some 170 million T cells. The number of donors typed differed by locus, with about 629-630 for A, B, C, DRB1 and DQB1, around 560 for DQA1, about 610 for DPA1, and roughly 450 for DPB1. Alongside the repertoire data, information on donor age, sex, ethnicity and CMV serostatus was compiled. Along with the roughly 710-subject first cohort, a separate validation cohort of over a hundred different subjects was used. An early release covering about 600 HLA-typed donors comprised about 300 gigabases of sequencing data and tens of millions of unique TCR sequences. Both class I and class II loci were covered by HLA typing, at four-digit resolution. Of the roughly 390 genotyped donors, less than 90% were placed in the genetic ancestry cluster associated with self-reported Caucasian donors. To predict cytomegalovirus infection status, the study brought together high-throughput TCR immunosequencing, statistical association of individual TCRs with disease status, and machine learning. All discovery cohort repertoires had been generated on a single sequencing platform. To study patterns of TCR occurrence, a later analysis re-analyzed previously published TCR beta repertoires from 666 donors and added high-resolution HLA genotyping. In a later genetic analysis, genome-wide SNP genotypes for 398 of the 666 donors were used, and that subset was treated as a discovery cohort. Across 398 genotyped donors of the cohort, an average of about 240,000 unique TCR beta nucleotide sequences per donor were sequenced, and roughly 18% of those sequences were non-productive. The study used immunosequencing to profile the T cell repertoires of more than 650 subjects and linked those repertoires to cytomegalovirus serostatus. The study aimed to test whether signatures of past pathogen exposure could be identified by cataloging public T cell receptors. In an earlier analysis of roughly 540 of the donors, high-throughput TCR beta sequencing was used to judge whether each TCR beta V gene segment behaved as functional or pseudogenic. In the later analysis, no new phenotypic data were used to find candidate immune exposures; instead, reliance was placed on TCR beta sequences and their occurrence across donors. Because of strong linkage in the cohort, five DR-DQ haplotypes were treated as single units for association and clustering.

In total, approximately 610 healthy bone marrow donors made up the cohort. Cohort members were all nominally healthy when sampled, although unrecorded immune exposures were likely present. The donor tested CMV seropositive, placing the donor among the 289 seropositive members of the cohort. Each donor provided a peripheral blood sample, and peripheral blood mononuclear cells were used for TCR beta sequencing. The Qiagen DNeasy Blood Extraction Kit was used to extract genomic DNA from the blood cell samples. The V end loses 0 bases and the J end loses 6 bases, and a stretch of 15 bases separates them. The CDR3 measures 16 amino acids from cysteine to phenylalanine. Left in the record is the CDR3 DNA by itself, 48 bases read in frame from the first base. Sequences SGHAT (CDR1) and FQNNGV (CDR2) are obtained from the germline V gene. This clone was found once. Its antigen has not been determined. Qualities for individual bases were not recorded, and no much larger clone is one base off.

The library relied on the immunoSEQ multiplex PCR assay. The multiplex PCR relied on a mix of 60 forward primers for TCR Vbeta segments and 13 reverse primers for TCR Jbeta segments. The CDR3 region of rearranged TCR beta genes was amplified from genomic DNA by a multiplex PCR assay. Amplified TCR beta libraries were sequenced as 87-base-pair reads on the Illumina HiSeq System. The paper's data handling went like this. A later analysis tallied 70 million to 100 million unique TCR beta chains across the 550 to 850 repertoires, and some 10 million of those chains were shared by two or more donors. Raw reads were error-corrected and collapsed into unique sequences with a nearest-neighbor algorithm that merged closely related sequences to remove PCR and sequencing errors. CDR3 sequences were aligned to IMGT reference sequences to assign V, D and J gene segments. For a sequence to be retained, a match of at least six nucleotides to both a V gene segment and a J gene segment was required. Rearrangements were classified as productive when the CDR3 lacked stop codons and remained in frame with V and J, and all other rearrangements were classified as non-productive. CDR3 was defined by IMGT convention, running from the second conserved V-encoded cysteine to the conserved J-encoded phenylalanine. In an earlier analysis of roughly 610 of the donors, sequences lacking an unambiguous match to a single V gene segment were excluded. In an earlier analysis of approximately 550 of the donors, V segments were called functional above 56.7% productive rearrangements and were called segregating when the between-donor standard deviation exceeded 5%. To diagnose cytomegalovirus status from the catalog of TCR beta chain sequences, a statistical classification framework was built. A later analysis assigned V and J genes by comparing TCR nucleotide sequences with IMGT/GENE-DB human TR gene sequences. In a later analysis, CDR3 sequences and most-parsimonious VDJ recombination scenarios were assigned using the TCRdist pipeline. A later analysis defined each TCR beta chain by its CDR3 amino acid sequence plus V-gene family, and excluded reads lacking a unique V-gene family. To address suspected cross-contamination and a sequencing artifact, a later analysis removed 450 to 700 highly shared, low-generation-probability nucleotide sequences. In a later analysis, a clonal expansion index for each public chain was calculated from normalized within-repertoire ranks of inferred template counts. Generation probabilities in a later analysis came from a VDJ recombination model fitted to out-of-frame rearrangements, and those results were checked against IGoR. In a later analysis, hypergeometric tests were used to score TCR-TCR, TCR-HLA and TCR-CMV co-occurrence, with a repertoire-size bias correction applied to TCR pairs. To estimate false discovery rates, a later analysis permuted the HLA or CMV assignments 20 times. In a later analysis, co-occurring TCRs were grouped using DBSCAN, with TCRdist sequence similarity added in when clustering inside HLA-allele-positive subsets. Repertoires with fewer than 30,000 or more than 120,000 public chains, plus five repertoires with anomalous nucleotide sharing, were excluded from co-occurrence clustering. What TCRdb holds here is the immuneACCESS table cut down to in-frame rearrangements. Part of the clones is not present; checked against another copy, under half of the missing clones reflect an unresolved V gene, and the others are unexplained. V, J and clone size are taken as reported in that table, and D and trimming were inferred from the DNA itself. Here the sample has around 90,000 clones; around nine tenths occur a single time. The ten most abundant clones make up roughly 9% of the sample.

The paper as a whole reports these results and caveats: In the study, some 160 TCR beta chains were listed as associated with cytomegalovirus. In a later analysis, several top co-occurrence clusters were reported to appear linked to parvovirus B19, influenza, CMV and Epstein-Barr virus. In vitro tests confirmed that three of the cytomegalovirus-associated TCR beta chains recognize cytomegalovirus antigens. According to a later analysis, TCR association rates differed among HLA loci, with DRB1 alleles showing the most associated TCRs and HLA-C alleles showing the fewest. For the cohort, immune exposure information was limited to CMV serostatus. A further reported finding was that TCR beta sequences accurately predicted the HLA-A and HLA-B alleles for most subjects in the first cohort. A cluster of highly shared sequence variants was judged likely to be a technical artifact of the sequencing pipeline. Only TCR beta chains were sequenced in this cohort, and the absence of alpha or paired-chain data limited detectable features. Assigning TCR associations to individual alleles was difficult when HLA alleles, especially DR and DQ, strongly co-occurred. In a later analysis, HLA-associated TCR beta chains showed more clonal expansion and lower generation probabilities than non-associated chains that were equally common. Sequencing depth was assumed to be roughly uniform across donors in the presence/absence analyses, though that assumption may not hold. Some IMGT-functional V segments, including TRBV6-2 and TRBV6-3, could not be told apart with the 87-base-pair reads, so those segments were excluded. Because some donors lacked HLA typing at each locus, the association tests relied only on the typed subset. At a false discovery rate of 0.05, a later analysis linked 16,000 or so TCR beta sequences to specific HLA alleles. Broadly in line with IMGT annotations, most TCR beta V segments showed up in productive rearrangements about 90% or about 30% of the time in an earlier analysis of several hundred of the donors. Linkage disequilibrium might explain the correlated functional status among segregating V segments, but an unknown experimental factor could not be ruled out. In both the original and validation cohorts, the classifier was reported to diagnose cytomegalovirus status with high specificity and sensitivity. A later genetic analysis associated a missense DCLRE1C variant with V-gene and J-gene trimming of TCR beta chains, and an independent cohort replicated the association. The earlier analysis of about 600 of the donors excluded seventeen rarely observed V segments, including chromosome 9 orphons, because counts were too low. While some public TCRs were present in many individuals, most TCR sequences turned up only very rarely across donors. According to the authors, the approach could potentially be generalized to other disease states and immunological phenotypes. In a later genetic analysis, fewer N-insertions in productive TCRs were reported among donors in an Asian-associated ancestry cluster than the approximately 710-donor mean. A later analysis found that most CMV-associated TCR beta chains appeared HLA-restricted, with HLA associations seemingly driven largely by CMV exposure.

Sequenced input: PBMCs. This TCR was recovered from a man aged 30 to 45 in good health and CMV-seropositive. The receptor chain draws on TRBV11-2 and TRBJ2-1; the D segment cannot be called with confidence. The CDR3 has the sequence CASSLEGLPPSNEQFF. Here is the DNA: TGTGCCAGCAGCTTAGAGGGCCTACCGCCTTCCAATGAGCAGTTCTTC.